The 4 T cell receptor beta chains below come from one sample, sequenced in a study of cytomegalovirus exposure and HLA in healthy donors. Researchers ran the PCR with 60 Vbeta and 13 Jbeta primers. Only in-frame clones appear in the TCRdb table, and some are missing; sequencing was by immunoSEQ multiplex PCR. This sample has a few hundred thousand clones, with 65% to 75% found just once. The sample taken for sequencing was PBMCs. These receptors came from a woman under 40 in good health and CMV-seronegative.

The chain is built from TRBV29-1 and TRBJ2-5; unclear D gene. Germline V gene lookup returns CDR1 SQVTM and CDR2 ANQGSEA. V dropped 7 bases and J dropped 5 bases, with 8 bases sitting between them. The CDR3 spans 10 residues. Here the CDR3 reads CSGASETQYF. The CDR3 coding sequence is TGCAGCGGCGCCTCGGAGACCCAGTACTTC.

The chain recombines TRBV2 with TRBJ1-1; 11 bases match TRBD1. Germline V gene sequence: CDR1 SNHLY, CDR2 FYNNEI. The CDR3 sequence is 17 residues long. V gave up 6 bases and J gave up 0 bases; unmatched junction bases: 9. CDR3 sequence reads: CASSIGQGAFMNTEAFF. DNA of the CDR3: TGTGCCAGCAGCATTGGACAGGGGGCTTTCATGAACACTGAAGCTTTCTTT.

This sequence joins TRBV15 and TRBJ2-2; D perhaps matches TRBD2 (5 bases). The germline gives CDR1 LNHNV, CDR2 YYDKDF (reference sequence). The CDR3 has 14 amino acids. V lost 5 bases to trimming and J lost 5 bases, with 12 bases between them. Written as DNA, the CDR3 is TGTGCCACCAGCCGTGGGCGCGGGACCGGGGAGCTGTTTTTT. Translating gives CATSRGRGTGELFF.

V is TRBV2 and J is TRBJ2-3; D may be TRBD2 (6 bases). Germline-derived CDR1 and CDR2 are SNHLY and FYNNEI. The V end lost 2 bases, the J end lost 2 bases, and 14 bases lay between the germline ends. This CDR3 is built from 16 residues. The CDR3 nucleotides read TGTGCCAGCAGTGAAAGTTCTAGCGTACTCACAGATACGCAGTATTTT. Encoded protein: CASSESSSVLTDTQYF.